This TCR beta chain was observed in a study of T cell repertoires in cytomegalovirus infection. Study as a whole: Public TCR beta signatures indicated both CMV infection and matching HLA type. General study results and limits: Dominating the ex vivo response were TCR beta clonotypes that were CMV-specific and HLA-C-restricted. Cumulative frequency (of public TCR beta family members) identified carriers of CMV plus the relevant HLA.

TCRdb recomputed calls from the reads with MiXCR, one row per CDR3 protein. The sample includes fewer than 350,000 distinct CDR3 sequences, around a sixth of them seen just once. The CDR3 has 14 residues. Germline lookup yields CDR1 SGHVS and CDR2 FQNEAQ. The V end lost 3 bases, the J end lost 14 bases, and 22 bases lay between the germline ends. This clonotype was seen repeatedly, ten times or more. Its antigen is not known. The sample consisted of PBMCs. The receptor was derived from a human donor in good health (CMV status not recorded). Some clones in this sample may be carry-over from other donors' samples. The chain joins TRBV7-8 to TRBJ1-1; the D gene is possibly TRBD1 (5 bases). The CDR3: CASSLRQWDEAPFF. CDR3 nucleotides: TGTGCCAGCAGCTTGCGGCAGTGGGACGAAGCTCCCTTCTTT.